This T cell receptor (beta chain) comes out of a study of blood T cell repertoires in COVID-19. At the level of the study: Samples of COVID-19 (acute and convalescent) were obtained from the United States, Italy and Spain. The analysed material was cDNA or gDNA that came from T cells, B-cell-depleted T cells, or PBMCs.

Original processing notes: Estimation of nucleated cell counts relied on the amplification of reference gene primers. Clones were sequenced by immunoSEQ multiplex PCR, and TCRdb holds only the in-frame ones, with some missing. That table is the source of V, J and clone size, and D and trimming were worked out from the DNA. The sample yields hundreds of thousands of clones, around 90% seen once. Germline V lookup: CDR1 SNHLY, CDR2 FYNNEI. Between the trimmed V and J ends, which lost 5 bases and 0 bases, there was a span of 20 bases. This CDR3 comprises 18 residues. The source of this sequence is a man aged 18 to 30 with active or convalescent COVID-19. The sample taken for sequencing was peripheral blood. V usage is TRBV2 and J usage is TRBJ1-5; maybe TRBD1 (6 bases). CDR3 DNA: TGTGCCAGCAGTTTCACCCCGGGGGGCGGGGGTAGCAATCAGCCCCAGCATTTT. This sequence encodes CASSFTPGGGGSNQPQHF.